This T cell receptor beta chain was profiled in a study of early T cells in non-severe SARS-CoV-2 infection. Regarding the study as a whole: VDJdb matching skewed toward anti-spike CD8 responses, missing private and CD4 specificities.

Germline V lookup: CDR1 DFQATT, CDR2 SNEGSKA (reference sequence). The CDR3 extends over 14 amino acids. After removal of 4 bases from V and 6 bases from J, the junction contained 11 bases not matched to a gene. Using its own MiXCR run on the 5' RACE reads, TCRdb lists one record per CDR3 protein. The sample includes tens of thousands of distinct CDR3 sequences, 20% to 25% of them seen just once. This clonotype was detected a few times. Its antigen is not identified. The sample was whole blood, taken at baseline. The V call is TRBV20-1, the J call TRBJ2-7, with 8 bases lining up with TRBD2. The source of this sequence is an adult who was a healthcare worker with PCR-confirmed SARS-CoV-2 infection or an uninfected control (not recorded which). The CDR3: CSATPGTRIFEQYF. Written as DNA, the CDR3 is TGCAGTGCTACACCCGGGACTAGGATTTTCGAGCAGTACTTC.